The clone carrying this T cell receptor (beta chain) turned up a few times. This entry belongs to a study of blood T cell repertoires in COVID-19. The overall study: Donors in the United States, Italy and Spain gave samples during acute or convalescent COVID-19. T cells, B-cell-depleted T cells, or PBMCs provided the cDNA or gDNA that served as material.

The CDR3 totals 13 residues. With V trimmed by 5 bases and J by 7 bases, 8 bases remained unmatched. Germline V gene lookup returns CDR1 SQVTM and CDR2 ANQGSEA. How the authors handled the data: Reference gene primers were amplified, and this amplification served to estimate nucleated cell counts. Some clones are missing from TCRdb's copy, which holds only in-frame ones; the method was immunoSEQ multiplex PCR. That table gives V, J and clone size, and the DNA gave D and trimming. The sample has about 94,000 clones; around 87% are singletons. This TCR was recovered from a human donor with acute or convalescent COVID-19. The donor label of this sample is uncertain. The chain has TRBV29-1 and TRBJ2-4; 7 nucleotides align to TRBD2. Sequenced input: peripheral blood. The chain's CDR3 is CSVIGWGGNIQYF. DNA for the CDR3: TGCAGCGTTATAGGGTGGGGGGGGAACATTCAGTACTTC.